Below, 17 T cell receptor beta chains from the same sample are listed, as sequenced in a study of T-cell memory formation after mild COVID-19. In TCRdb, the 5' RACE reads were re-called with MiXCR into one record per CDR3 protein. The data show hundreds of thousands of distinct CDR3 sequences, around a sixth seen once. The sample taken for sequencing was PBMCs or a T cell subset sorted from them (not recorded which). All receptors come from an adult woman who had mild COVID-19 (a few samples of this study predate the infection). Cell type and time point are not known.

The rearrangement joins TRBV30 to TRBJ2-5, with D possibly TRBD2 on 5 matching bases. Germline CDR1 and CDR2: GTSNPN and SVGIG (reference sequence). This CDR3 has 12 amino acids. With 2 bases removed from V and 5 bases from J, the gap between germline ends came to 9 bases. For the CDR3, the DNA is TGTGCCTGGAGTTTTAGCGCGGAGACCCAGTACTTC. It codes for CAWSFSAETQYF. Full variable domain (rest looked up from reference TRBV30 and TRBJ2-5): SQTIHQWPATLVQPVGSPLSLECTVEGTSNPNLYWYRQAAGRGLQLLFYSVGIGQISSEVPQNLSASRPQDRQFILSSKKLLLSDSGFYLCAWSFSAETQYFGPGTRLLVL.

The gene calls are TRBV28 and TRBJ2-1; 12 bases agree with TRBD2. Trimming removed 10 bases from V and 7 bases from J; junction bases left unmatched: 14. CDR1 MDHEN and CDR2 SYDVKM come from the germline V gene. The CDR3 loop spans 16 amino acids. The chain's CDR3 is CATKSPGLAGGNEQFF. The CDR3 DNA is TGTGCCACCAAATCTCCGGGACTAGCGGGTGGTAATGAGCAGTTCTTC.

This clonotype occurred a few times. The chain carries TRBV12-3 or TRBV12-4 and TRBJ2-3, with D uncertain. Trimming shortened V by 2 bases and J by 4 bases, and 16 bases separated the two germline ends. The CDR3 is 16 amino acids. CDR3 bases: TGTGCCAGCAGTTTATTAGGAGACGGCGTCGCAGATACGCAGTATTTT. Translating it yields CASSLLGDGVADTQYF.

The CDR3 bases are TGTGCCAGCTCACCACTTCCAGCGGCACTCACAGATACGCAGTATTTT. Translated, it gives CASSPLPAALTDTQYF. The rearrangement links TRBV18 to TRBJ2-3, with D tentatively TRBD2 (5 bases). Germline CDR1 is KGHSH and CDR2 is LQKENI. The V end was cut by 1 base, the J end by 2 bases, with 13 bases between. The length of the CDR3 is 16 residues.

This clonotype was seen at least ten times. This sequence joins TRBV5-1 and TRBJ2-7; 7 nucleotides line up with TRBD1. J lost 6 bases, V lost 4 bases, and 7 bases had no gene match. The CDR3 sequence is 13 residues long. The germline V gene has CDR1 SGHRS and CDR2 YFSETQ. This chain's CDR3 is CASSEQGYGEQYF. The CDR3 nucleotides are TGCGCCAGCAGCGAACAGGGGTATGGCGAGCAGTACTTC.

This clonotype was seen more than once but under ten times. This chain links TRBV20-1 with TRBJ2-7; D may match TRBD1 or TRBD2 (5 bases each). This CDR3 has 15 amino acids. Between the trimmed V and J ends, which lost 1 base and 1 base, there was a span of 14 bases. CDR1 is DFQATT, CDR2 SNEGSKA, per germline (reference sequence). The CDR3 DNA reads TGCAGTGCTAGAGTCCGGGGACCGAGTTCCTACGAGCAGTACTTC. As protein: CSARVRGPSSYEQYF.

In its sample, this clonotype was seen a few times. This chain uses TRBV7-9 with TRBJ2-5; perhaps D is TRBD1 or TRBD2 (5 bases each). This CDR3 region has 13 residues. V was shortened by 5 bases and J by 9 bases, with 16 bases between the two germline ends. Germline V lookup: CDR1 SEHNR, CDR2 FQNEAQ (reference sequence). The CDR3 loop is CASSPRDRDAQYF. The CDR3 DNA reads as TGTGCCAGCAGCCCCCGGGACCGAGACGCCCAGTACTTC.

This clonotype was counted only a few times. This chain uses TRBV7-9 with TRBJ1-2; TRBD1 matches at 11 bases. Germline lookup yields CDR1 SEHNR and CDR2 FQNEAQ (reference sequence). CDR3 length: 15 residues. With V trimmed by 10 bases and J by 4 bases, 11 bases remained unmatched. CDR3 in DNA: TGTGCCACCGAGACCGGGACAGGGGGATTCTATGGCTACACCTTC. Translated, it gives CATETGTGGFYGYTF.

This chain uses TRBV6-6 with TRBJ2-7; a weak D match, TRBD2 (6 bases). The CDR3 extends over 14 amino acids. V was pared by 2 bases and J by 2 bases, with 10 bases between. Germline V gene sequence: CDR1 MNHNY, CDR2 SVGAGI (reference sequence). Here the CDR3 reads CASSYRGGPYEQYF. The CDR3 nucleotides are TGTGCCAGCAGTTACAGGGGAGGCCCCTACGAGCAGTACTTC.

The gene calls are TRBV19 and TRBJ2-1, with no clear D. This CDR3 contains 12 residues. Trimming cost V 6 bases and J 8 bases, with 11 bases left between them. CDR1 and CDR2 (germline): LNHDA, SQIVND (reference sequence). This chain's CDR3 is CASSLHADEQFF. CDR3 bases: TGTGCCAGTAGCCTCCACGCCGATGAGCAGTTCTTC.

Comment on this clonotype: One junction end disagrees with the germline gene, perhaps due to a read error. This chain uses TRBV7-9 with TRBJ1-2; TRBD1 agrees at 7 bases. The CDR3 runs 15 residues. Germline V gene sequence: CDR1 SEHNR, CDR2 FQNEAQ (reference sequence). CDR3 protein: CASSLGGGQSPPLNF. The CDR3 DNA reads as TGTGCCAGCAGCTTAGGAGGGGGACAGAGCCCCCCTCTTAACTTC.

V gene TRBV12-3 or TRBV12-4 combines with J gene TRBJ1-2, with D unresolved. Trimming took off 3 bases at V and 6 bases at J, with 11 bases between the two ends. This CDR3 is built from 13 residues. The DNA for the CDR3 is TGTGCCAGCAGTTTGGAGCTAAACGATGGCTACACCTTC. Its protein is CASSLELNDGYTF.

This clonotype was observed a few times. The chain joins TRBV7-9 to TRBJ2-3; the match to TRBD2 covers 11 bases. The germline gives CDR1 SEHNR, CDR2 FQNEAQ (reference sequence). The length of the CDR3 is 19 residues. V lost 5 bases, J lost 1 base, and 14 bases stayed unmatched. CDR3 region: CASSATPSGRRQGTDTQYF. The CDR3 DNA reads as TGTGCCAGCAGCGCTACCCCTAGCGGGAGGAGACAAGGCACAGATACGCAGTATTTT.

The chain is built from TRBV19 and TRBJ1-1; 9 positions match TRBD1. The CDR3 extends over 14 amino acids. In germline, CDR1 is LNHDA, CDR2 SQIVND (reference sequence). V lost 5 bases, J lost 4 bases, and 5 bases stayed unmatched. CDR3 DNA sequence: TGTGCCAGTAGTGTGGGACAGGGTGGCACTGAAGCTTTCTTT. This translates into CASSVGQGGTEAFF.

This chain links TRBV12-3 or TRBV12-4 with TRBJ1-2; 9 bases map to TRBD1. Losses at the gene ends were 3 bases for V and 6 bases for J; bases not matched to a gene: 5. The CDR3 extends over 14 amino acids. CDR3 coding DNA: TGTGCCAGCAGTTTGGGACAGGGAGTCCATGGCTACACCTTC. This gives the protein CASSLGQGVHGYTF.

This clonotype was found a few times. The gene calls are TRBV7-9 and TRBJ2-1; unclear D gene. There are 11 residues in the CDR3. Germline lookup yields CDR1 SEHNR and CDR2 FQNEAQ (reference sequence). The V end was cut by 5 bases, the J end by 7 bases, with 6 bases between. CDR3 region: CASSHGNEQFF. The CDR3 DNA reads as TGTGCCAGCAGCCATGGGAATGAGCAGTTCTTC.

The sample holds a few counts of this clonotype. This sequence joins TRBV4-1 and TRBJ2-7; TRBD2 matches 9 bases. The length of the CDR3 is 17 residues. Germline CDR1 MGHRA, CDR2 YSYEKL. Unmatched junction bases numbered 9, after V lost 0 bases and J lost 3 bases. This chain's CDR3 is CASSQEPSSGSYYEQYF. The CDR3 DNA reads TGCGCCAGCAGCCAAGAGCCCAGTAGCGGGAGCTACTACGAGCAGTACTTC.